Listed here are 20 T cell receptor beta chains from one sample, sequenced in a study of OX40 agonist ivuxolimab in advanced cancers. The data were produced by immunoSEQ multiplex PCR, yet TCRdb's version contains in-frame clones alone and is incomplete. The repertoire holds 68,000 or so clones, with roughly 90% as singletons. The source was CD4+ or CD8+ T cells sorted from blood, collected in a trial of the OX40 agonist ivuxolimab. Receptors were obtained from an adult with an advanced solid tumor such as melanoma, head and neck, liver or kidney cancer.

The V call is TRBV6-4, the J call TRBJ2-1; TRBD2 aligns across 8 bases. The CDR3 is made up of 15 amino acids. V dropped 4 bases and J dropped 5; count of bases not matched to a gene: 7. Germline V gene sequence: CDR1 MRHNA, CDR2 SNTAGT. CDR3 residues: CASSATGTSHNEQFF. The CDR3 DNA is TGTGCCAGCAGTGCAACCGGGACTAGTCACAATGAGCAGTTCTTC.

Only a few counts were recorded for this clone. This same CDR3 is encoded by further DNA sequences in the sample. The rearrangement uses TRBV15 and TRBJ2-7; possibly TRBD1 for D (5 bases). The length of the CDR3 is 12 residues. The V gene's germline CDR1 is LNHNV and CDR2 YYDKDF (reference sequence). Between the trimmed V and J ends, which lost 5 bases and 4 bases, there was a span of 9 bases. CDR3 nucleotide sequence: TGTGCCACCAGCCCAGGGTTATACGAGCAGTACTTC. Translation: CATSPGLYEQYF.

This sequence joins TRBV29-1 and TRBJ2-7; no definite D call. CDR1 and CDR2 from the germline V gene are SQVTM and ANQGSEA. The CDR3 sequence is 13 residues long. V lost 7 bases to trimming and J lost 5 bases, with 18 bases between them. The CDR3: CSAMGILSHEQYF. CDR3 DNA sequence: TGCAGCGCCATGGGGATACTAAGCCACGAGCAGTACTTC.

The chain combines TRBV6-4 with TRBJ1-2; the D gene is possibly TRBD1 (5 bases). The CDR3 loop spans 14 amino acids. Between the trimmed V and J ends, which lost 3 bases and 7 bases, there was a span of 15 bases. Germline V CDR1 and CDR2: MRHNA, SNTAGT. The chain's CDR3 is CASSEEGSIGGYTF. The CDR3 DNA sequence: TGTGCCAGCAGTGAGGAGGGGTCTATAGGTGGCTACACCTTC.

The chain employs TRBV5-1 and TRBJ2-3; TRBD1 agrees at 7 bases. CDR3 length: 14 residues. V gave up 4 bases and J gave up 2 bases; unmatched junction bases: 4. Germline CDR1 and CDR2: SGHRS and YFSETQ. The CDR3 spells CASSLGGPTDTQYF. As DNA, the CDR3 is TGCGCCAGCAGCCTAGGGGGCCCCACAGATACGCAGTATTTT.

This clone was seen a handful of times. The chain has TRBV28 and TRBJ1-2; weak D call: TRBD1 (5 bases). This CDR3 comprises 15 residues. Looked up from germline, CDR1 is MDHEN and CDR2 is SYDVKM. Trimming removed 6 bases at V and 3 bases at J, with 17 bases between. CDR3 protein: CASRRGQVGDYGYTF. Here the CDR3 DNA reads TGTGCCAGCAGAAGAGGGCAGGTAGGGGACTATGGCTACACCTTC.

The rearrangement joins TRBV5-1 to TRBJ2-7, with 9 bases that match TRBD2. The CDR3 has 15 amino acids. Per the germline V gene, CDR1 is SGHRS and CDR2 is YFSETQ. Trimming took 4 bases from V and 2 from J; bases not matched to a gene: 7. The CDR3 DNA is TGCGCCAGCAGCACCGCAGCGGGGGGAACCTACGAGCAGTACTTC. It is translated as CASSTAAGGTYEQYF.

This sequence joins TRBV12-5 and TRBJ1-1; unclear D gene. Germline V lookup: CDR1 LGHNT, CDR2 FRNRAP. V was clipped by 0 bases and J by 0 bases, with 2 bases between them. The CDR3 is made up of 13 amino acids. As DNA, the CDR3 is TGTGCTAGTGGTTTGGTAATGAACACTGAAGCTTTCTTT. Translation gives CASGLVMNTEAFF.

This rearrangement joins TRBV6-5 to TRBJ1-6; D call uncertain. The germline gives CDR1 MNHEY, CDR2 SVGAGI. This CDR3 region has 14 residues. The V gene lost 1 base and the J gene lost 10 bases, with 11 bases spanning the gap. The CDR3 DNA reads TGTGCCAGCAGTTACTATGAGGGAGCCTCACCCCTCCACTTT. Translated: CASSYYEGASPLHF.

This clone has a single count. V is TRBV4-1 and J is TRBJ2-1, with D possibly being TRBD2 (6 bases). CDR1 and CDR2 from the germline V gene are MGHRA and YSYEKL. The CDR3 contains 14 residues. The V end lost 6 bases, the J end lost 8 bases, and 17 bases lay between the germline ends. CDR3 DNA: TGCGCCAGCAGACCACCGACTAGTACCGATGAGCAGTTCTTC. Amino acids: CASRPPTSTDEQFF.

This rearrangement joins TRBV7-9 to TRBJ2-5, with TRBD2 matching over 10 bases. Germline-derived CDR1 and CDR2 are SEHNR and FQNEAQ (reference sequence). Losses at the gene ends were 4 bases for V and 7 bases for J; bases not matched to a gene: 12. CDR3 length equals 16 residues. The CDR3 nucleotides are TGTGCCAGCAGCTACTTCGGGACTAGCGACGGTACGACCCAGTACTTC. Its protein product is CASSYFGTSDGTTQYF.

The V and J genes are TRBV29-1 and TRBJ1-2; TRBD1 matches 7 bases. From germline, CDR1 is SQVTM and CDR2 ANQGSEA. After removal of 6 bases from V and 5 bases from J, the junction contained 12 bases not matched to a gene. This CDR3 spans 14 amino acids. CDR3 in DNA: TGCAGCGTATTAAGGGGGACAGAAAAATATGGCTACACCTTC. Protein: CSVLRGTEKYGYTF.

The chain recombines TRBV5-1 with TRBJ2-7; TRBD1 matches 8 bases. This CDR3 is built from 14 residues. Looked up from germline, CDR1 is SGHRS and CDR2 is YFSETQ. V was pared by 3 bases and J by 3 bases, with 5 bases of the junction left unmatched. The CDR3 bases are TGCGCCAGCAGCTCCGGGACAGGCCTCTACGAGCAGTACTTC. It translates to CASSSGTGLYEQYF.

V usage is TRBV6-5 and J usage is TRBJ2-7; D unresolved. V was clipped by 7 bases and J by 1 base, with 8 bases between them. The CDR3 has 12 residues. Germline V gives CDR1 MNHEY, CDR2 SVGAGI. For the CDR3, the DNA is TGTGCCAGCACCGGGCCTTCCTACGAGCAGTACTTC. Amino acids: CASTGPSYEQYF.

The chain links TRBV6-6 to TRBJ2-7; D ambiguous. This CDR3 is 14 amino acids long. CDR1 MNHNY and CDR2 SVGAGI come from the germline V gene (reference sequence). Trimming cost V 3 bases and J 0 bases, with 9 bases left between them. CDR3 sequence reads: CASSYRRSSYEQYF. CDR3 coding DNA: TGTGCCAGCAGTTATAGACGAAGCTCCTACGAGCAGTACTTC.

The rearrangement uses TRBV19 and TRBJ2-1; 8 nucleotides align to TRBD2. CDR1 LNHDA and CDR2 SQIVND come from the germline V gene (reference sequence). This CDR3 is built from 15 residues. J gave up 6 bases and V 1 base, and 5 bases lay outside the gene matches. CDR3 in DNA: TGTGCCAGTAGTATAGTAGGGACTAGTGGCAATGAGCAGTTCTTC. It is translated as CASSIVGTSGNEQFF. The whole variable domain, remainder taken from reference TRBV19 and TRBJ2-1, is DGGITQSPKYLFRKEGQNVTLSCEQNLNHDAMYWYRQDPGQGLRLIYYSQIVNDFQKGDIAEGYSVSREKKESFPLTVTSAQKNPTAFYLCASSIVGTSGNEQFFGPGTRLTVL.

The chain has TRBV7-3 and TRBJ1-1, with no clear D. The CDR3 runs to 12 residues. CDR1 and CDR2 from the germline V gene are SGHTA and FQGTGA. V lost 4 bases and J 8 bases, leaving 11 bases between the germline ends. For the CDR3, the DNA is TGTGCCAGCAGCTCCTATAGCGGGGAAGCTTTCTTT. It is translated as CASSSYSGEAFF.

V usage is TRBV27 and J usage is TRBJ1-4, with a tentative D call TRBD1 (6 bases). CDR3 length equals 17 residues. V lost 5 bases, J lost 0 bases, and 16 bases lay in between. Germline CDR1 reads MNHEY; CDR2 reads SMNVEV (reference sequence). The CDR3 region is CASSLQGKSATNEKLFF. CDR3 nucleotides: TGTGCCAGCAGTCTACAGGGAAAGTCCGCAACTAATGAAAAACTGTTTTTT.

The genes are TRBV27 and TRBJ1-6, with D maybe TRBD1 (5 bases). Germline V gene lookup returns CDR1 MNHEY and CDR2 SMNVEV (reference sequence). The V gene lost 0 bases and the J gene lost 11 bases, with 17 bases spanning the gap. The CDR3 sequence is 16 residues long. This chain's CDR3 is CASSLSRGQLLTPLHF. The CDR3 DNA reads TGTGCCAGCAGTTTATCAAGGGGCCAGCTCCTCACACCCCTCCACTTT.

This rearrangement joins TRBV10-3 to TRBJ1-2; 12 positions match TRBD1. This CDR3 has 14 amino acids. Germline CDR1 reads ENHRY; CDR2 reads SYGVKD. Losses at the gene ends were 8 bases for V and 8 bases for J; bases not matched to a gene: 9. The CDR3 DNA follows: TGTGCCATCCGTGGGGGACAGGGGGCTCAAGGCTACACCTTC. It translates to CAIRGGQGAQGYTF.